This T cell receptor beta chain was sequenced in a study of T cells in localized non-small cell lung cancer. Study results and limitations: Appearing in adjacent lung were a median roughly 60 of the top 100 tumor clones. Uninvolved adjacent lung had more T cell clonality than any other tissue, topping tumor. Prolonged overall survival went with higher T cell density in the blood.

This clone appeared once. Its antigen is not known. Assay used: immunoSEQ multiplex PCR; TCRdb lists only in-frame clones, some missing. The data show approximately 41,000 clones, roughly nine tenths seen once. V lost 7 bases, J lost 8 bases, and 8 bases lay in between. Looked up from germline, CDR1 is MDHEN and CDR2 is SYDVKM. This CDR3 is built from 11 residues. This clonotype was sampled from a woman aged 40-69 years with stage II lung adenocarcinoma. The J gene is TRBJ1-4, the V gene TRBV28; D might be TRBD1 (5 bases). Source: PBMCs, taken before any cancer treatment. Written as DNA, the CDR3 is TGTGCCAGCAAGGCAGGGGAAAAACTGTTTTTT. This codes for CASKAGEKLFF.